One and the same sample provided the 23 T cell receptor beta chains below, sequenced in a study of blood T cell repertoires in COVID-19. Assay used: immunoSEQ multiplex PCR; TCRdb lists only in-frame clones, some missing. The sample contains approximately 210,000 clones, 70% to 90% of which appear only once. Sequencing used peripheral blood. These TCRs come from a woman in her forties with acute or convalescent COVID-19.

J is TRBJ2-3 and V is TRBV29-1; D is unresolved. This CDR3 is built from 11 residues. Germline assignment: CDR1 SQVTM and CDR2 ANQGSEA. Trimming removed 4 bases at V and 3 bases at J, with 5 bases between. The CDR3 bases are TGCAGCGTTGTCGGGACAGATACGCAGTATTTT. Protein: CSVVGTDTQYF.

The chain employs TRBV2 and TRBJ2-7; possible D gene TRBD1, 5 bases. V was pared by 6 bases and J by 0 bases, with 12 bases between. The V gene's germline CDR1 is SNHLY and CDR2 FYNNEI. The CDR3 is 14 residues long. CDR3 coding DNA: TGTGCCAGCAGGGTTGGACACAGCTCCTACGAGCAGTACGTC. This sequence encodes CASRVGHSSYEQYV.

The J gene is TRBJ1-2, the V gene TRBV3-1 (or the pseudogene TRBV3-2); 9 bases map to TRBD1. The CDR3 runs 14 residues. J gave up 7 bases and V 4 bases, and 7 bases lay outside the gene matches. The germline V gene has CDR1 LGHDT and CDR2 YNNKEL (reference sequence). This CDR3 is CASSPPGQGFGYTF. CDR3 nucleotides: TGTGCCAGCAGCCCACCGGGACAGGGTTTTGGCTACACCTTC.

The chain employs TRBV9 and TRBJ1-1; 7 bases fit TRBD1. This CDR3 is 15 amino acids long. V was clipped by 4 bases and J by 4 bases; unmatched bases: 10. Germline V CDR1 and CDR2: SGDLS, YYNGEE. CDR3: CASSPQQGWVTEAFF. CDR3 DNA: TGTGCCAGCAGCCCCCAACAGGGGTGGGTCACTGAAGCTTTCTTT.

This clone has only one observation. The chain couples TRBV11-2 to TRBJ2-1, with TRBD2 as a possible D gene (7 bases). V lost 5 bases and J 10 bases, leaving 24 bases between the germline ends. The CDR3 has 16 residues. Per germline, CDR1 SGHAT and CDR2 FQNNGV. The CDR3, as DNA: TGTGCCAGCAGCCAAAGGGGGGGTTCTCGTCTCGACGAGCAGTTCTTC. As protein: CASSQRGGSRLDEQFF.

The chain links TRBV18 to TRBJ1-3, with 7 bases aligning to TRBD1. The CDR3 runs to 18 residues. From germline, CDR1 is KGHSH and CDR2 LQKENI. Unmatched junction bases numbered 8, after V lost 0 bases and J lost 0 bases. The CDR3 DNA is TGTGCCAGCTCACCACCGCCGACAGGGTTGTTCTCTGGAAACACCATATATTTT. Its protein product is CASSPPPTGLFSGNTIYF.

This rearrangement joins TRBV30 to TRBJ2-2, with 7 positions matching TRBD1. V was clipped by 4 bases and J by 6 bases; unmatched bases: 8. The CDR3 spans 14 residues. Looked up from germline, CDR1 is GTSNPN and CDR2 is SVGIG (reference sequence). This chain's CDR3 is CAWKTGFFAGELFF. For the CDR3, the DNA is TGTGCCTGGAAGACAGGGTTCTTCGCCGGGGAGCTGTTTTTT.

J is TRBJ2-3 and V is TRBV20-1, with a weak D call TRBD1 (8 bases). The V gene lost 5 bases and the J gene lost 15 bases, with 18 bases spanning the gap. This CDR3 contains 11 residues. Germline loops: CDR1 DFQATT, CDR2 SNEGSKA (reference sequence). The CDR3 nucleotides are TGCAGTGCTGGCAGGACAGGGAGGGAATATTTT. Its translation: CSAGRTGREYF.

The gene calls are TRBV5-1 and TRBJ2-3; the D is unclear. Trimming removed 4 bases at V and 4 bases at J, with 10 bases between. CDR3 length: 13 residues. Per germline, CDR1 SGHRS and CDR2 YFSETQ. The CDR3 DNA reads TGCGCCAGCAGCGCGTTAAGAGCAGATACGCAGTATTTT. This encodes CASSALRADTQYF.

This chain uses TRBV29-1 with TRBJ1-1, with 7 bases identical to TRBD1. The trim removed 6 bases at V and 4 bases at J, leaving 17 bases unmatched. This CDR3 comprises 16 residues. From germline, CDR1 is SQVTM and CDR2 ANQGSEA. CDR3 nucleotides: TGCAGCGTCGCTGTGGGACAGACAGATCGGGGCACTGAAGCTTTCTTT. Protein product: CSVAVGQTDRGTEAFF.

The CDR3 reads CSVGRDTGELFF. CDR3 DNA: TGCAGCGTTGGAAGAGACACCGGGGAGCTGTTTTTT. The chain joins TRBV29-1 to TRBJ2-2; D ambiguous. Deletions cut 4 bases from V and 3 bases from J, with 6 bases between. Looked up from germline, CDR1 is SQVTM and CDR2 is ANQGSEA. The CDR3 has 12 amino acids.

The V gene is TRBV11-2, the J gene TRBJ1-3; 11 bases line up with TRBD1. V trimming: 3 bases; J trimming: 0 bases; junction bases outside the gene matches: 7. The CDR3 consists of 18 residues. Germline V gene lookup returns CDR1 SGHAT and CDR2 FQNNGV. The CDR3 nucleotides read TGTGCCAGCAGCTTGGTTAGCGGGACAGGGGGCTCTGGAAACACCATATATTTT. Translation: CASSLVSGTGGSGNTIYF. Supplemented by reference TRBV11-2 and TRBJ1-3, the full variable domain reads EAGVAQSPRYKIIEKRQSVAFWCNPISGHATLYWYQQILGQGPKLLIQFQNNGVVDDSQLPKDRFSAERLKGVDSTLKIQPAKLEDSAVYLCASSLVSGTGGSGNTIYFGEGSWLTVV.

This sequence joins TRBV20-1 and TRBJ1-3; maybe TRBD1 (5 bases). Germline V gives CDR1 DFQATT, CDR2 SNEGSKA (reference sequence). V lost 3 bases to trimming and J lost 1 base, with 13 bases between them. CDR3 length: 15 amino acids. The CDR3 region is CSASLGRASGNTIYF. The CDR3 DNA sequence: TGCAGTGCTAGTCTCGGCAGGGCTTCTGGAAACACCATATATTTT.

V gene TRBV2 combines with J gene TRBJ1-4, with D possibly TRBD1 on 5 matching bases. This CDR3 is built from 15 residues. Deletions cut 6 bases from V and 6 bases from J, with 17 bases between. CDR1 SNHLY and CDR2 FYNNEI come from the germline V gene. CDR3 in amino acids: CASSASGGADEKLFF. CDR3 sequence (DNA): TGTGCCAGCAGCGCCTCGGGAGGGGCAGATGAAAAACTGTTTTTT. Supplemented by reference TRBV2 and TRBJ1-4, the full variable domain reads EPEVTQTPSHQVTQMGQEVILRCVPISNHLYFYWYRQILGQKVEFLVSFYNNEISEKSEIFDDQFSVERPDGSNFTLKIRSTKLEDSAMYFCASSASGGADEKLFFGSGTQLSVL.

The V gene is TRBV5-6, the J gene TRBJ1-2, with a possible D match to TRBD1 (6 bases). The germline V gene has CDR1 SGHDT and CDR2 YYEEEE. CDR3 length: 15 residues. Deletions cut 0 bases from V and 4 bases from J, with 13 bases between. CDR3 bases: TGTGCCAGCAGCTTGGATCTGGGGGCGGTCTATGGCTACACCTTC. This translates into CASSLDLGAVYGYTF.

In regard to this clone: Other DNA sequences in this specimen translate into the identical CDR3. The chain carries TRBV19 and TRBJ2-1, with D uncertain. Deletions cut 1 base from V and 6 bases from J, with 7 bases between. Germline lookup yields CDR1 LNHDA and CDR2 SQIVND (reference sequence). The CDR3 extends over 13 amino acids. DNA of the CDR3: TGTGCCAGTAGTATAGTTCCCGGCAATGAGCAGTTCTTC. This gives the protein CASSIVPGNEQFF.

V gene TRBV18 combines with J gene TRBJ1-2; TRBD1 is a possible D gene (5 bases). Trimming shortened V by 1 base and J by 3 bases, and 18 bases separated the two germline ends. The germline CDR1 and CDR2 sequences are KGHSH and LQKENI. The CDR3 totals 17 residues. The CDR3, as DNA: TGTGCCAGCTCACCACGAAATCAGGGATTGTCCTACTATGGCTACACCTTC. Its translation: CASSPRNQGLSYYGYTF.

This clone was recorded once. The chain carries TRBV5-6 and TRBJ2-1, with D uncertain. Germline V gene lookup returns CDR1 SGHDT and CDR2 YYEEEE. V lost 2 bases, J lost 7 bases, and 16 bases lay in between. The CDR3 is 15 amino acids. In nucleotides, the CDR3 is TGTGCCAGCAGCTTTGTCCAGAAAATTCCTAATGAGCAGTTCTTC. This encodes CASSFVQKIPNEQFF.

The chain employs TRBV3-1 (or the pseudogene TRBV3-2) and TRBJ1-6; TRBD1 aligns across 7 bases. The CDR3 consists of 17 residues. CDR1 and CDR2 from the germline V gene are LGHDT and YNNKEL (reference sequence). Losses at the gene ends were 5 bases for V and 2 bases for J; bases not matched to a gene: 9. The CDR3 region has the DNA TGTGCCAGCAGCTCCCGGGACAGAGCTACCTATAATTCACCCCTCCACTTT. Translating gives CASSSRDRATYNSPLHF.

The rearrangement uses TRBV29-1 and TRBJ1-4, with D unresolved. The germline gives CDR1 SQVTM, CDR2 ANQGSEA. CDR3 length: 15 residues. V was pared by 7 bases and J by 4 bases, with 19 bases between. CDR3 region: CSASGRSSFNEKLFF. CDR3 sequence (DNA): TGCAGCGCCAGCGGCCGGTCCAGTTTTAATGAAAAACTGTTTTTT.

The chain combines TRBV27 with TRBJ1-2; maybe TRBD1 (6 bases). Trimming pared 4 bases from V and 6 bases from J, leaving 15 bases between. The germline CDR1 and CDR2 sequences are MNHEY and SMNVEV (reference sequence). The CDR3 extends over 14 amino acids. The CDR3 coding sequence is TGTGCCAGCAGTTCCTGGACAGCCCATAATGGCTACACCTTC. As protein: CASSSWTAHNGYTF.

The chain is built from TRBV19 and TRBJ2-1; D may be TRBD2 (7 bases). From germline, CDR1 is LNHDA and CDR2 SQIVND (reference sequence). V shed 4 bases and J shed 4 bases, with 14 bases lying between them. The CDR3 runs to 15 residues. CDR3: CASSNPAGAYNEQFF. CDR3 nucleotide sequence: TGTGCCAGTAGTAACCCCGCGGGGGCTTACAATGAGCAGTTCTTC. The full variable domain, with the rest looked up from reference TRBV19 and TRBJ2-1, is DGGITQSPKYLFRKEGQNVTLSCEQNLNHDAMYWYRQDPGQGLRLIYYSQIVNDFQKGDIAEGYSVSREKKESFPLTVTSAQKNPTAFYLCASSNPAGAYNEQFFGPGTRLTVL.

This chain joins TRBV7-3 and TRBJ2-5; D is perhaps TRBD2 (6 bases). V lost 6 bases and J lost 4, with 18 bases in between. The CDR3 covers 15 residues. Germline V gene data show CDR1 as SGHTA and CDR2 as FQGTGA. CDR3: CASSPESGGRETQYF. As DNA, the CDR3 is TGTGCCAGCAGTCCCGAGAGTGGGGGGAGAGAGACCCAGTACTTC.